A selection of T cell receptor beta chains follows, all from one sample in a study of vaccination and CD4 T cells after COVID-19. Their antigen targets remain unknown. TCRdb ran MiXCR on the PCR reads and lists one entry per CDR3 protein. Of about 13,000 distinct CDR3 sequences listed, 52% are singletons. Sequencing input: CD4+ T cells from blood, cultured in vitro. Every receptor here comes from a human donor who had recovered from COVID-19. The CDR3 runs from the conserved cysteine through the conserved F or W. Fields, in order: V gene, J gene, CDR3 protein.

v_call: TRBV7-9; j_call: TRBJ1-3; cdr3_aa: CASSLEGRGSGNTIYF
v_call: TRBV24-1; j_call: TRBJ2-2; cdr3_aa: CATSDYTTDNTGELFF
v_call: TRBV20-1; j_call: TRBJ2-2; cdr3_aa: CSAARQAGELFF
v_call: TRBV7-2; j_call: TRBJ1-1; cdr3_aa: CASSLGGGGGSTEAFF
v_call: TRBV6-8; j_call: TRBJ2-5; cdr3_aa: CASNNGQGAPGTQYF
v_call: TRBV6-1; j_call: TRBJ2-7; cdr3_aa: CASSRQGYEQYF
v_call: TRBV7-9; j_call: TRBJ2-3; cdr3_aa: CASSQSPGGGRGTDTQYF
v_call: TRBV6-2/TRBV6-3; j_call: TRBJ2-1; cdr3_aa: CASPFNRDLNEQFF
v_call: TRBV12-3/TRBV12-4; j_call: TRBJ1-6; cdr3_aa: CASSRQGPPRYSPLHF
v_call: TRBV2; j_call: TRBJ1-1; cdr3_aa: CASSEDRAANTEAFF
v_call: TRBV7-3; j_call: TRBJ2-1; cdr3_aa: CASSQGQENEQFF
v_call: TRBV28; j_call: TRBJ1-5; cdr3_aa: CASSWDSNQPQHF
v_call: TRBV11-2; j_call: TRBJ2-5; cdr3_aa: CASSFLAGDTQTQYF
v_call: TRBV7-9; j_call: TRBJ2-2; cdr3_aa: CASSLEGLAGQNTGELFF
v_call: TRBV7-2; j_call: TRBJ1-4; cdr3_aa: CASSYNQQGAFEKLFF
v_call: TRBV20-1; j_call: TRBJ2-6; cdr3_aa: CSARTQEIDSGANVLTF
v_call: TRBV18; j_call: TRBJ1-1; cdr3_aa: CASSPEQDRLNTEAFF
v_call: TRBV1; j_call: TRBJ1-4; cdr3_aa: CTSSQIDRGNEKLFF
v_call: TRBV6-7; j_call: TRBJ2-4; cdr3_aa: CASSYVRYINIQYF
v_call: TRBV11-1; j_call: TRBJ1-1; cdr3_aa: CASSLAVGWNTEAFF
v_call: TRBV30; j_call: TRBJ1-6; cdr3_aa: CAWSREVGSPLHF
v_call: TRBV6-4; j_call: TRBJ2-2; cdr3_aa: CASSPHPENTGELFF
v_call: TRBV24-1; j_call: TRBJ2-4; cdr3_aa: CATSESGGGIQYF
v_call: TRBV5-1; j_call: TRBJ1-1; cdr3_aa: CASSLSWGNTEAFF
v_call: TRBV6-2/TRBV6-3; j_call: TRBJ2-1; cdr3_aa: CATYLGTKNNEQFF
v_call: TRBV27; j_call: TRBJ1-5; cdr3_aa: CASSSLGGGNQPQHF
v_call: TRBV7-6; j_call: TRBJ1-6; cdr3_aa: CASTSSGRHNSPLHF
v_call: TRBV20-1; j_call: TRBJ1-5; cdr3_aa: CSASLNQPQHF
v_call: TRBV21-1; j_call: TRBJ2-5; cdr3_aa: CASSKALTGGAETQYF
v_call: TRBV20-1; j_call: TRBJ1-2; cdr3_aa: CSARDQGQGRGYTF
v_call: TRBV7-2; j_call: TRBJ1-2; cdr3_aa: CASSLDFDGYTF
v_call: TRBV19; j_call: TRBJ1-6; cdr3_aa: CASSKGELNSPLHF
v_call: TRBV20-1; j_call: TRBJ2-7; cdr3_aa: CSVVGGSGSEQYF
v_call: TRBV7-9; j_call: TRBJ2-3; cdr3_aa: CASSRRRSTDTQYF
v_call: TRBV20-1; j_call: TRBJ1-2; cdr3_aa: CSARRGITNYGYTF
v_call: TRBV20-1; j_call: TRBJ2-7; cdr3_aa: CSASPTGTGYEQYF
v_call: TRBV28; j_call: TRBJ1-5; cdr3_aa: CASSGGGGQPQHF
v_call: TRBV15; j_call: TRBJ1-5; cdr3_aa: CATSRVWSQPQHF
v_call: TRBV15; j_call: TRBJ1-5; cdr3_aa: CATSRGQAGNQPQHF
v_call: TRBV20-1; j_call: TRBJ2-7; cdr3_aa: CSASKGQGAYEQYF
v_call: TRBV19; j_call: TRBJ2-7; cdr3_aa: CASSISRGWGSYEQYF
v_call: TRBV19; j_call: TRBJ1-5; cdr3_aa: CASSLEQGQPQHF
v_call: TRBV10-3; j_call: TRBJ2-3; cdr3_aa: CAISGTSGSSDTQYF
v_call: TRBV2; j_call: TRBJ2-7; cdr3_aa: CASGGTSDYHEQYF
v_call: TRBV6-1; j_call: TRBJ2-2; cdr3_aa: CASRTNAGELFF
v_call: TRBV5-1; j_call: TRBJ1-5; cdr3_aa: CASSVDGSNQPQHF
v_call: TRBV19; j_call: TRBJ1-2; cdr3_aa: CASVRESRASYGYTF
v_call: TRBV3-1; j_call: TRBJ2-5; cdr3_aa: CASSLGLASETQYF
v_call: TRBV6-1; j_call: TRBJ2-5; cdr3_aa: CASSTRLAGGGGGETQYF
v_call: TRBV19; j_call: TRBJ1-5; cdr3_aa: CASSIDGRNQPQHF
v_call: TRBV3-1; j_call: TRBJ2-3; cdr3_aa: CASSLRTDTQYF
v_call: TRBV20-1; j_call: TRBJ2-5; cdr3_aa: CSASPSRRVEETQYF
v_call: TRBV11-3; j_call: TRBJ2-7; cdr3_aa: CASSSLGSSYEQYF
v_call: TRBV5-6; j_call: TRBJ1-6; cdr3_aa: CASSDLGKTGSPLHF
v_call: TRBV5-1; j_call: TRBJ2-7; cdr3_aa: CASSLREADEQYF
v_call: TRBV28; j_call: TRBJ1-5; cdr3_aa: CASNFRDRSNQPQHF
v_call: TRBV6-2/TRBV6-3; j_call: TRBJ1-2; cdr3_aa: CASSHRLQLRVVVANYGYTF
v_call: TRBV29-1; j_call: TRBJ2-3; cdr3_aa: CSAAPGSTDTQYF
v_call: TRBV6-4; j_call: TRBJ2-7; cdr3_aa: CASSEEADSYEQYF
v_call: TRBV28; j_call: TRBJ1-6; cdr3_aa: CASTSPGDRNSPLHF